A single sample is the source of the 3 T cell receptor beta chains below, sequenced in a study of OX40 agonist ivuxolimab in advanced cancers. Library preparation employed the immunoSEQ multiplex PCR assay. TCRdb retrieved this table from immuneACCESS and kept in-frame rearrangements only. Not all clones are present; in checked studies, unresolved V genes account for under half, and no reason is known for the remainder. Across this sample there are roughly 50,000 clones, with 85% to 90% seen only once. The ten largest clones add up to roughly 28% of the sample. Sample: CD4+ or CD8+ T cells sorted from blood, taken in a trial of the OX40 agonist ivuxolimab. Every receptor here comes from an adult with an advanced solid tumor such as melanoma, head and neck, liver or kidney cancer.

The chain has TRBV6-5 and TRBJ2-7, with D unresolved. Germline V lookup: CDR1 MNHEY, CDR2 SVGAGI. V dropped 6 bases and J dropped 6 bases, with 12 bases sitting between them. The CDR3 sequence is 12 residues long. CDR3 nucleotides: TGTGCCAGCAGACCCGGTTTGGGCGAGCAGTACTTC. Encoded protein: CASRPGLGEQYF.

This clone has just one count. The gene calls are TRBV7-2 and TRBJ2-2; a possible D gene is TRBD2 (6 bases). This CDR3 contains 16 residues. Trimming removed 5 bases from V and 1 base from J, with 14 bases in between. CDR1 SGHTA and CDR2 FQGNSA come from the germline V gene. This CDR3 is CASSGGTFRNTGELFF. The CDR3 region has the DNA TGTGCCAGCAGCGGGGGGACTTTCAGGAACACCGGGGAGCTGTTTTTT.

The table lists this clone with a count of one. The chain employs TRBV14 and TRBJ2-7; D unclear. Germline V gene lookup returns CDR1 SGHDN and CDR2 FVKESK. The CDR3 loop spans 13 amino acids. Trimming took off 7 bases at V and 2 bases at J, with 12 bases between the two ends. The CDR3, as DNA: TGTGCCAGCAACCCAGTGGGAACCTACGAGCAGTACTTC. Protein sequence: CASNPVGTYEQYF.